The 31 T cell receptor beta chains below were found in one sample sequenced in a study of early T cells in non-severe SARS-CoV-2 infection. One entry per CDR3 protein, called by TCRdb with MiXCR from the 5' RACE reads. The data show over 50,000 distinct CDR3 sequences, approximately 8% seen once. The sequencing input was whole blood. These receptors were collected from an adult who was a healthcare worker with PCR-confirmed SARS-CoV-2 infection or an uninfected control (not recorded which).

In its sample, this clonotype was seen many times. The chain uses TRBV11-2 and TRBJ2-5; D is undetermined. This CDR3 region has 14 residues. Germline CDR1 and CDR2: SGHAT and FQNNGV. Trimming removed 0 bases at V and 0 bases at J, with 5 bases between. The CDR3 region has the DNA TGTGCCAGCAGCTTAGACCCCAACCAAGAGACCCAGTACTTC. Protein sequence: CASSLDPNQETQYF.

This clonotype occurred many times. The chain couples TRBV6-1 to TRBJ2-1; no clear D gene. There are 12 residues in the CDR3. CDR1 and CDR2 (germline): MNHNS, SASEGT. V was trimmed by 4 bases and J by 4 bases, leaving 5 bases between them. CDR3 in amino acids: CASSGIYNEQFF. DNA for the CDR3: TGTGCCAGCAGTGGGATATACAATGAGCAGTTCTTC.

This clonotype was recorded many times. J is TRBJ1-1 and V is TRBV7-2; D remains ambiguous. Trimming pared 2 bases from V and 5 bases from J, leaving 9 bases between. Germline CDR1 and CDR2: SGHTA and FQGNSA. This CDR3 region has 13 residues. For the CDR3, the DNA is TGTGCCAGCAGCTTATACCCCCTTACTGAAGCTTTCTTT. Translation: CASSLYPLTEAFF.

V is TRBV5-4 and J is TRBJ1-1; D unclear. The CDR3 contains 14 residues. Trimming took 2 bases from V and 2 from J, leaving 10 bases between them. Germline CDR1 is SGHNT and CDR2 is YYREEE (reference sequence). CDR3 protein: CASSFRDINTEAFF. CDR3 DNA: TGTGCCAGCAGCTTTCGAGACATTAACACTGAAGCTTTCTTT.

This chain joins TRBV6-6 and TRBJ1-1; 9 nucleotides align to TRBD1. CDR1 is MNHNY, CDR2 SVGAGI, per germline (reference sequence). Trimming removed 6 bases from V and 1 base from J; junction bases left unmatched: 6. The CDR3 runs 15 residues. The DNA of the CDR3 is TGTGCCAGCAGGGGGACAGGGATGGCGAACACTGAAGCTTTCTTT. Translating it yields CASRGTGMANTEAFF.

This chain connects TRBV6-4 to TRBJ1-2; the D gene is possibly TRBD1 (5 bases). The length of the CDR3 is 13 residues. Germline V gene sequence: CDR1 MRHNA, CDR2 SNTAGT. Trimming took 7 bases from V and 7 from J, leaving 16 bases between them. The CDR3 DNA reads TGTGCCAGCAATACCAGGGAAGGAGGTGGCTACACCTTC. Translated, it gives CASNTREGGGYTF.

This chain connects TRBV28 to TRBJ2-4; 11 bases fit TRBD2. Trimming cost V 4 bases and J 2 bases; bases outside gene matches: 19. The V gene's germline CDR1 is MDHEN and CDR2 SYDVKM. The CDR3 has 21 residues. The CDR3 is CASSSILTSGRSRKSKNIQYF. CDR3 DNA: TGTGCCAGCAGTTCAATATTAACTAGCGGGAGATCGAGGAAGTCCAAAAACATTCAGTACTTC. Full variable domain (outside the CDR3, taken from reference TRBV28 and TRBJ2-4): DVKVTQSSRYLVKRTGEKVFLECVQDMDHENMFWYRQDPGLGLRLIYFSYDVKMKEKGDIPEGYSVSREKKERFSLILESASTNQTSMYLCASSSILTSGRSRKSKNIQYFGAGTRLSVL.

This clonotype was observed a few times. This sequence joins TRBV27 and TRBJ2-7; 7 positions agree with TRBD2. Germline assignment: CDR1 MNHEY and CDR2 SMNVEV (reference sequence). The ends lost 6 bases at V and 3 bases at J; junction bases unmatched: 8. This CDR3 is built from 14 residues. As DNA, the CDR3 is TGTGCCAGCAGACGGCCGGGACTATTCTACGAGCAGTACTTC. This translates into CASRRPGLFYEQYF.

V usage is TRBV5-1 and J usage is TRBJ1-5; TRBD1 is a possible D gene (6 bases). The CDR3 has 13 residues. From germline, CDR1 is SGHRS and CDR2 YFSETQ. Trimming took off 0 bases at V and 7 bases at J, with 8 bases between the two ends. The CDR3 nucleotides are TGCGCCAGCAGCTTGGGGACAGAACAGCCCCAGCATTTT. Amino acids: CASSLGTEQPQHF.

In its sample, this clonotype was seen a few times. Germline is not matched at one junction end, which may reflect a read error. The chain couples TRBV7-7 to TRBJ2-1; 10 positions agree with TRBD2. CDR3 length: 14 residues. CDR1 is SSHAT, CDR2 FNYEAQ, per germline (reference sequence). CDR3 protein: CASSLAGGNGEQFF. The CDR3 DNA is TGTGCTAGCAGCTTAGCGGGAGGTAACGGTGAGCAGTTCTTC.

Many counts were recorded for this clonotype. This chain uses TRBV11-1 with TRBJ2-7, with unresolved D. The CDR3 loop spans 12 amino acids. Germline CDR1 SGHAT, CDR2 FQDESV (reference sequence). Trimming took 5 bases from V and 3 from J, leaving 8 bases between them. The CDR3 loop reads CASSRRDYEQYF. Written as DNA, the CDR3 is TGTGCCAGCAGCCGCCGTGACTACGAGCAGTACTTC.

This clonotype has a count of ten or more. The V call is TRBV14, the J call TRBJ2-7, with 8 bases lining up with TRBD1. Trimming removed 2 bases from V and 3 bases from J; junction bases left unmatched: 3. In germline, CDR1 is SGHDN, CDR2 FVKESK. CDR3 size: 14 residues. The CDR3 nucleotides are TGTGCCAGCAGCCAAAGACAGGGGTTCTACGAGCAGTACTTC. It encodes CASSQRQGFYEQYF.

The CDR3 here is CSASLQAETQYF. As DNA, the CDR3 is TGCAGTGCTTCACTTCAGGCAGAGACCCAGTACTTC. The rearrangement links TRBV20-1 to TRBJ2-5, with D hard to call. The ends were cut back, 5 bases at V and 4 bases at J, with 11 bases in the middle. CDR1 is DFQATT and CDR2 is SNEGSKA in the germline V gene (reference sequence). The CDR3 totals 12 residues.

Ten or more counts support this clonotype. The chain is built from TRBV11-2 and TRBJ1-4, with a tentative D call TRBD1 (6 bases). The germline V gene encodes CDR1 SGHAT and CDR2 FQNNGV. Trimming took 5 bases from V and 0 from J, leaving 19 bases between them. The CDR3 has 18 residues. Written as DNA, the CDR3 is TGTGCCAGCAGCCGTACAACAGGGACCGTAACAACTAATGAAAAACTGTTTTTT. Amino acid sequence: CASSRTTGTVTTNEKLFF.

There are many counts of this clonotype. The CDR3 sequence: CASSRQTGTRYNEQFF. In DNA, the CDR3 is TGTGCCAGCAGCCGCCAAACCGGGACCCGCTACAATGAGCAGTTCTTC. The chain has TRBV6-2 or TRBV6-3 and TRBJ2-1; D may be TRBD1 or TRBD2 (5 bases each). Germline V gene sequence: CDR1 MNHEY, CDR2 SVGEGT. CDR3 length: 16 amino acids. V was shortened by 6 bases and J by 3 bases, with 18 bases between the two germline ends.

This clonotype has only a few counts. V and J are TRBV15 and TRBJ1-3, with 7 bases fitting TRBD1. After removal of 0 bases from V and 4 bases from J, the junction contained 12 bases not matched to a gene. Germline V gene sequence: CDR1 LNHNV, CDR2 YYDKDF (reference sequence). The CDR3 runs to 18 residues. CDR3 DNA: TGTGCCACCAGCAGAGATCAAGGGCGACAGGGTATAGGAAACACCATATATTTT. Translating gives CATSRDQGRQGIGNTIYF.

This clonotype has at least ten counts. V is TRBV20-1 and J is TRBJ2-6, with D uncertain. Looked up from germline, CDR1 is DFQATT and CDR2 is SNEGSKA (reference sequence). V shed 5 bases and J shed 3 bases, with 11 bases lying between them. The CDR3 sequence is 14 residues long. The CDR3 region has the DNA TGCAGTGCTTCTACCCCCGGTGGGGCCAACGTCCTGACTTTC. This translates into CSASTPGGANVLTF.

V and J are TRBV2 and TRBJ1-6; TRBD1 agrees at 10 bases. Trimming cost V 5 bases and J 9 bases; bases outside gene matches: 7. The germline V gene has CDR1 SNHLY and CDR2 FYNNEI. The length of the CDR3 is 15 residues. The CDR3 region has the DNA TGTGCCAGCAGTACAAAGACAGGGGGCTCTTCACCCCTCCACTTT. Translated: CASSTKTGGSSPLHF.

This chain links TRBV6-1 with TRBJ2-1; TRBD2 matches at 12 bases. Germline assignment: CDR1 MNHNS and CDR2 SASEGT. The CDR3 has 16 residues. V gave up 4 bases and J gave up 7 bases; unmatched junction bases: 8. CDR3 protein: CASSGLAGGPQNEQFF. The CDR3 DNA follows: TGTGCCAGCAGTGGTCTAGCGGGGGGGCCACAAAATGAGCAGTTCTTC.

The gene calls are TRBV5-4 and TRBJ2-5, with TRBD2 matching over 8 bases. CDR1 SGHNT and CDR2 YYREEE come from the germline V gene (reference sequence). This CDR3 has 15 residues. After removal of 5 bases from V and 7 bases from J, the junction contained 13 bases not matched to a gene. CDR3 in DNA: TGTGCCAGCAGTTCCCCGGGACTAGAGGGGGGGACCCAGTACTTC. It translates to CASSSPGLEGGTQYF.

Many counts were recorded for this clonotype. This chain connects TRBV10-1 to TRBJ2-7, with 7 bases matching TRBD1. V was clipped by 9 bases and J by 5 bases; unmatched bases: 10. CDR3 size: 13 residues. Germline CDR1 reads WNHNN; CDR2 reads SYGVQD (reference sequence). The CDR3, as DNA: TGCGCCAGTCGGGACAGTTTAATAGACGAGCAGTACTTC. This encodes CASRDSLIDEQYF.

This sequence joins TRBV25-1 and TRBJ2-7, with D uncertain. Germline V CDR1 and CDR2: MGHDK, SYGVNS. The V end lost 3 bases, the J end lost 3 bases, and 9 bases lay between the germline ends. The CDR3 loop spans 13 amino acids. Written as DNA, the CDR3 is TGTGCCAGCAGTGACAGGTACATCTACGAGCAGTACTTC. Translating it yields CASSDRYIYEQYF.

This rearrangement joins TRBV10-2 to TRBJ1-1; a possible D gene is TRBD1 (5 bases). CDR3 length: 13 amino acids. CDR1 is WSHSY and CDR2 is SAAADI in the germline V gene. Trimming cost V 4 bases and J 6 bases, with 12 bases left between them. CDR3 region: CASSVGRGSEAFF. In nucleotides, the CDR3 is TGCGCCAGCAGTGTGGGACGGGGGTCTGAAGCTTTCTTT.

This chain connects TRBV11-2 to TRBJ2-5, with a possible D match to TRBD1 (5 bases). Germline lookup yields CDR1 SGHAT and CDR2 FQNNGV. V shed 3 bases and J shed 7 bases, with 30 bases lying between them. The CDR3 is made up of 19 amino acids. CDR3 in amino acids: CASSFMGVGPEIPQGTQYF. The CDR3 DNA reads TGTGCCAGCAGCTTTATGGGTGTCGGACCCGAGATACCCCAGGGGACCCAGTACTTC.

This clonotype was recorded a few times. This chain joins TRBV6-5 and TRBJ2-2; D uncertain. V was cut by 0 bases and J by 0 bases, with 8 bases left in between. This CDR3 region has 16 residues. CDR1 and CDR2 (germline): MNHEY, SVGAGI. This chain's CDR3 is CASSYSRRTNTGELFF. The CDR3 DNA is TGTGCCAGCAGTTACTCACGGAGAACGAACACCGGGGAGCTGTTTTTT.

The chain combines TRBV29-1 with TRBJ1-2; D not certain. V was pared by 4 bases and J by 8 bases, with 11 bases between. The CDR3 spans 11 residues. Per germline, CDR1 SQVTM and CDR2 ANQGSEA. This CDR3 reads CSVVEDGGYTF. CDR3 DNA sequence: TGCAGCGTTGTTGAGGACGGCGGCTACACCTTC.

This clonotype was seen a few times. The rearrangement uses TRBV19 and TRBJ1-4; a possible D gene is TRBD1 (5 bases). V was trimmed by 0 bases and J by 0 bases, leaving 11 bases between them. This CDR3 is 17 amino acids long. The germline V gene encodes CDR1 LNHDA and CDR2 SQIVND (reference sequence). The CDR3 bases are TGTGCCAGTAGTATAGAGGACATAGGCGCAACTAATGAAAAACTGTTTTTT. Translation: CASSIEDIGATNEKLFF.

Judged by abundance, this clonotype is medium-sized. The rearrangement links TRBV5-1 to TRBJ2-6; no definite D call. Trimming shortened V by 0 bases and J by 2 bases, and 6 bases separated the two germline ends. This CDR3 has 15 residues. Per germline, CDR1 SGHRS and CDR2 YFSETQ. The DNA for the CDR3 is TGCGCCAGCAGCTTGGAAGACCCTGGGGCCAACGTCCTGACTTTC. It encodes CASSLEDPGANVLTF. The whole variable domain, filled in from reference TRBV5-1 and TRBJ2-6, reads KAGVTQTPRYLIKTRGQQVTLSCSPISGHRSVSWYQQTPGQGLQFLFEYFSETQRNKGNFPGRFSGRQFSNSRSEMNVSTLELGDSALYLCASSLEDPGANVLTFGAGSRLTVL.

The chain couples TRBV4-2 to TRBJ2-7, with 8 positions matching TRBD2. With V trimmed by 0 bases and J by 3 bases, 4 bases remained unmatched. The V gene's germline CDR1 is LGHNA and CDR2 YNFKEQ. The CDR3 contains 15 residues. The CDR3 nucleotides read TGTGCCAGCAGCCAAGAACGGGGGGGCGGCTACGAGCAGTACTTC. It encodes CASSQERGGGYEQYF.

Ten or more counts support this clonotype. The V gene is TRBV15, the J gene TRBJ2-7; the match to TRBD1 covers 9 bases. Germline V gene sequence: CDR1 LNHNV, CDR2 YYDKDF (reference sequence). The CDR3 length is 14 residues. V was pared by 4 bases and J by 7 bases, with 8 bases of the junction left unmatched. The CDR3 here is CATSTRDRVYEQYF. Here the CDR3 DNA reads TGTGCCACCAGCACCCGGGACAGGGTTTATGAGCAGTACTTC.

The chain has TRBV27 and TRBJ2-3; the D call may be TRBD1 or TRBD2 (7 bases each). The V and J ends lost 7 bases and 4 bases respectively, with 15 bases between them. There are 14 residues in the CDR3. The germline CDR1 and CDR2 sequences are MNHEY and SMNVEV (reference sequence). The DNA of the CDR3 is TGTGCCAGCAAAGCGGGGACAGTAGCAGATACGCAGTATTTT. Its protein is CASKAGTVADTQYF.